This entry describes one T cell receptor beta chain. This clonotype was detected only a few times. Its binding antigen is unknown. The input lacks base qualities; no much larger clone sits a single base away. This sample stems from a study of T cell repertoires in cytomegalovirus infection (dated by TCRdb to the late 2010s). Some background on the complete study: Donor HLA type was relevant to the analysis, as public TCR beta signatures indicated carriage of CMV infection together with the matching HLA type. The investigation overall reported the following: The ex vivo response was dominated by HLA-C-restricted CMV-specific TCR beta clonotypes, and the single most frequent clonotype in two of eight donors was supplied by these HLA-C-restricted clonotypes. Cumulative frequency of public TCR beta family members discriminated carriers of CMV infection plus the relevant HLA type in this cohort and an independent roughly 330-donor cohort.

Sequencing was carried out with an Illumina HiSeq 1500. The raw public data were reprocessed by TCRdb itself: fastp quality trimming at Q25, MiXCR clonotype calling, in-frame beta chains only. A single entry per CDR3 protein holds the most common genes and DNA from its merged rows. The sample records approximately 500,000 distinct CDR3 sequences, around 11% of which are singletons. The ten largest account for roughly a tenth of the sample. Per the germline V gene (reference sequence), SGHNT is the CDR1 and YYREEE is the CDR2. From V the trimming removes 4 bases and from J it removes 6 bases, while the gene matches leave 5 bases of the junction unaccounted for. The CDR3 goes from the cysteine to the phenylalanine over 13 residues. Just the 39-base CDR3 DNA is kept, in frame starting at base 1.

This TCR derives from a human donor in good health (CMV status not recorded). Some clones in this sample may be carry-over from other donors' samples. The sample consisted of PBMCs. The V gene is TRBV5-4 and the J gene is TRBJ2-7, with 9 junctional bases fitting TRBD1. The DNA is as follows: TGTGCCAGCAGCGCGGGACAGGGTTTCGAGCAGTACTTC. This is translated as CASSAGQGFEQYF.